These T cell receptor beta chains were read from a single sample in a study of CD8 T cells in ankylosing spondylitis. MiXCR was run by TCRdb on the 5' RACE reads, yielding one entry per CDR3 protein. The data contain 200,000 to 250,000 distinct CDR3 sequences, 7% to 8% of them singletons. The sample taken for sequencing was blood, either unsorted or a sorted T cell fraction (not recorded which). These receptors came from a male donor with ankylosing spondylitis. Each CDR3 is given with its conserved first and last residue. D genes are given only for firm matches. Not all rows give a size; the values are once, few, many and, for expanded clones, a class.

J gene,clone size,V gene,D gene,CDR3 DNA,CDR3 protein
TRBJ2-5,many,TRBV24-1,-,TGTGCCACCAGTGATTCGGCAGGGGGGAGAGAGACCCAGTACTTC,CATSDSAGGRETQYF
TRBJ2-1,-,TRBV2,-,TGTGCCCGCAGTCCAACTCCTACGATGGTGAGCTCCTACAATGAGCAGTTCTTC,CARSPTPTMVSSYNEQFF
TRBJ2-1,many,TRBV21-1,-,TGTGCCAGTACGGGACTATCGGAGCAGTTCTTC,CASTGLSEQFF
TRBJ2-3,-,TRBV28,-,TGTGCCAGCAAGGGTATACGCGACAGCACAGATACGCAGTATTTT,CASKGIRDSTDTQYF
TRBJ2-7,many,TRBV5-1,TRBD1,TGCGCCAGCAGCTTCGGGACAGCGAGCTCCTACGAGCAGTACTTC,CASSFGTASSYEQYF
TRBJ1-2,few,TRBV5-1,-,TGCGCCAGCACAACTTACTCGGGAAACTATGGCTACACCTTC,CASTTYSGNYGYTF
TRBJ2-4,many,TRBV6-2/TRBV6-3,-,TGTGCCAGCAGTTACGGGTCCCGCGCGGGGCGAGCCAAAAACATTCAGTACTTC,CASSYGSRAGRAKNIQYF
TRBJ2-3,-,TRBV13,-,TGTGCCAGCAGCCCCGCCGGGTCGCAGACAGATACGCAGTATTTT,CASSPAGSQTDTQYF
TRBJ2-5,-,TRBV11-2,-,TGTGCCAGCAGCTTGACGGGTCTCACCCAAGAGACCCAGTACTTC,CASSLTGLTQETQYF
TRBJ2-7,-,TRBV7-9,-,TGTGCCAGCAGCTTCGTTGCGGGGCCGTACGAGCAGTACTTC,CASSFVAGPYEQYF
TRBJ2-1,-,TRBV7-9,TRBD1,TGTACCAGCAGCTCTCAGGGACAGGGGTGGGGAAATGAGCAGTTCTTC,CTSSSQGQGWGNEQFF
TRBJ1-2,many,TRBV9,-,TGTGCCAGCAGCGTAGTAAGCGGGGGAACGGGCTACACCTTC,CASSVVSGGTGYTF
TRBJ2-1,many,TRBV7-2,-,TGTGCCAGCAGCTTAGTAGGACTACCAGGAGATGAGCAGTTCTTC,CASSLVGLPGDEQFF
TRBJ1-1,-,TRBV6-2/TRBV6-3,-,TGTGCCAGCAGTTACGAGCGGGTAGGGTACACTGAAGCTTTCTTT,CASSYERVGYTEAFF
TRBJ1-1,-,TRBV30,TRBD1,TGTGCCTGGAGTGCCAGGGGGCTCGGGGGGAACACTGAAGCTTTCTTT,CAWSARGLGGNTEAFF
TRBJ2-3,-,TRBV23-1,-,TGCGCCAGCAGGGACAGCACAGATACGCAGTATTTT,CASRDSTDTQYF
TRBJ2-1,-,TRBV28,TRBD2,TGTGCCAGCAGGCTGTATGGACTAGCGGGAGCCCATGAGCAGTTCTTC,CASRLYGLAGAHEQFF
TRBJ2-1,few,TRBV7-3,-,TGTGCCAGCAGCATCACAGGGCAGAGTAGGAATGAGCAGTTCTTC,CASSITGQSRNEQFF
TRBJ2-3,few,TRBV10-3,TRBD2,TGTGCCATCAGTGCTGGCGGGGGATCAGGAGATACGCAGTATTTT,CAISAGGGSGDTQYF
TRBJ2-7,many,TRBV27,TRBD1,TGTGCCAGCAGTTCGGGACAGAATTACGAGCAGTACTTC,CASSSGQNYEQYF
TRBJ2-5,many,TRBV12-3/TRBV12-4,-,TGTGCCAGCAGTTTAGTAGTAATACAGGGAACAGGTCAAGAGACCCAGTACTTC,CASSLVVIQGTGQETQYF
TRBJ2-1,few,TRBV28,-,TGTGCCAGCAGTACTTACGGTAATGAGCAGTTCTTC,CASSTYGNEQFF
TRBJ2-1,many,TRBV7-2,TRBD2,TGTGCCAGCAGCGTTAGAAGCGGTCTAGCGGACTACAATGAGCAGTTCTTC,CASSVRSGLADYNEQFF
TRBJ2-7,many,TRBV27,TRBD1,TGTGCCAGCAGCTTAGGGACAGGGTCCTACGAGCAGTACTTC,CASSLGTGSYEQYF
TRBJ2-5,-,TRBV30,-,TGTGCCTGGAGTCTAGGCGGGGGCCGTGGAAAGACCCAGTACTTC,CAWSLGGGRGKTQYF
TRBJ2-5,many,TRBV27,-,TGTGCCAGCAGCCTATTTTTCGGGCAGGAGACCCAGTACTTC,CASSLFFGQETQYF
TRBJ2-7,many,TRBV28,TRBD1,TGTGCCAGCAGTTCGGCAGGGGGCCCCTACGAGCAGTACTTC,CASSSAGGPYEQYF
TRBJ2-1,many,TRBV7-8,TRBD1,TGTGCTTCGAGTTGGGACAGGGTCGGTGGTGAGCAGTTCTTC,CASSWDRVGGEQFF
TRBJ2-1,-,TRBV28,-,TGTGCCAGCAGTTTAGGGGTATCGGACAAAGAGTACAATGAGCAGTTCTTC,CASSLGVSDKEYNEQFF
TRBJ2-7,few,TRBV4-3,TRBD2,TGCGCCAGCAGCCAAGAAGGGCTAGCGGGAAGTGGGGGCTACGAGCAGTACTTC,CASSQEGLAGSGGYEQYF
TRBJ2-1,many,TRBV27,-,TGTGCCAGCACCCTCCGGGACTCGGTTATGGATGAGCAGTTCTTC,CASTLRDSVMDEQFF
TRBJ2-1,many,TRBV9,TRBD1,TGTGCCAGCAGCGGACAGGGGGGGGATGAGCAGTTCTTC,CASSGQGGDEQFF
TRBJ2-2,-,TRBV4-2,TRBD2,TGTGCCAGCGGCCCCGGGCTAGCGGACTTGGCGGACACCGGGGAGCTGTTTTTT,CASGPGLADLADTGELFF
TRBJ1-2,few,TRBV28,-,TGTGCCAGCAGGAACCGGGATACCTACACCTTC,CASRNRDTYTF
TRBJ2-1,many,TRBV27,TRBD2,TGTGCCAGCAGTCCTCTAGCGGGACGGCACAGCAATGAGCAGTTCTTC,CASSPLAGRHSNEQFF
TRBJ1-6,few,TRBV14,TRBD1,TGTGCCAGCAGCACTTGGGGACAGGTCTATAATTCACCCCTCCACTTT,CASSTWGQVYNSPLHF
TRBJ2-1,many,TRBV20-1,TRBD2,TGCAGTGCTAGAGATCAGGCTAGCGGTACCTACAATGAGCAGTTCTTC,CSARDQASGTYNEQFF
TRBJ2-7,-,TRBV12-3/TRBV12-4,-,TGTGCCAGCACACACCCCGGCACGGGCTACGAGCAGTACTTC,CASTHPGTGYEQYF
TRBJ2-7,many,TRBV7-9,-,TGTGCCAGCAGCCCGGTGGTTGGGCAGTCCTACGAGCAGTACTTC,CASSPVVGQSYEQYF
TRBJ2-7,many,TRBV4-3,TRBD1,TGCGCCAGCAGCCAAATATGGACAGGTTTAAGCTCCTACGAGCAGTACTTC,CASSQIWTGLSSYEQYF
TRBJ1-1,many,TRBV7-9,TRBD1,TGTGCCAGCAGCTTAGTCCAGGGGGCGAACACTGAAGCTTTCTTT,CASSLVQGANTEAFF
TRBJ2-7,few,TRBV5-1,TRBD2,TGCGCCAGCCGGGTAGCGGGTTCCTACGAGCAGTACTTC,CASRVAGSYEQYF
TRBJ1-1,few,TRBV6-1,-,TGTGCCAGCAGGGGAGTGGAGCTGGTCACTGAAGCTTTCTTT,CASRGVELVTEAFF
TRBJ2-7,-,TRBV27,-,TGTGCCAGCAGTTTGCACAGGGCTAGCCACGAGCAGTACTTC,CASSLHRASHEQYF
TRBJ2-1,many,TRBV7-9,TRBD1,TGTGCCAGCAGCTCTCCGGGACAGGGGCACAATGAGCAGTTCTTC,CASSSPGQGHNEQFF
TRBJ2-2,-,TRBV6-2/TRBV6-3,TRBD1,TGTGCCAGCAGTTGGCCAGGGGGTGTCGGGGAGCTGTTTTTT,CASSWPGGVGELFF
TRBJ1-5,many,TRBV5-5,-,TGTGCCAGCAGCTTGTGGGACACTAGCAATCAGCCCCAGCATTTT,CASSLWDTSNQPQHF
TRBJ2-3,many,TRBV28,-,TGTGCCAGCAGCCAACCACTGACAGGGACTAGCACAGATACGCAGTATTTT,CASSQPLTGTSTDTQYF
TRBJ2-1,few,TRBV19,TRBD2,TGTGCCAGTCGGGCGGGGGGTCGGGATGAGCAGTTCTTC,CASRAGGRDEQFF
TRBJ2-1,many,TRBV6-5,-,TGTGCCAGCAGTTCAGATGGGCAGGGGGGCTACAATGAGCAGTTCTTC,CASSSDGQGGYNEQFF
TRBJ2-3,many,TRBV7-9,-,TGTGCCAGCAGCCCCCCTCTGGCGGTAAACACAGATACGCAGTATTTT,CASSPPLAVNTDTQYF
TRBJ1-5,many,TRBV27,-,TGTGCCAGTAGGAAGACGTTCAATCAGCCCCAGCATTTT,CASRKTFNQPQHF